A single sample gave rise to the 29 T cell receptor beta chains below, sequenced in a study of OX40 agonist ivuxolimab in advanced cancers. TCRdb's copy holds only in-frame clones and misses some; the assay was immunoSEQ multiplex PCR. The repertoire holds about 67,000 clones, just over 90% seen once, with 2.2% in the top ten. This sample comprised CD4+ or CD8+ T cells sorted from blood, obtained in a trial of the OX40 agonist ivuxolimab. Source of these receptors: an adult with an advanced solid tumor such as melanoma, head and neck, liver or kidney cancer.

The V and J genes are TRBV5-1 and TRBJ2-7; 8 nucleotides agree with TRBD2. This CDR3 is 14 amino acids long. Germline CDR1 is SGHRS and CDR2 is YFSETQ. The V segment lost 4 bases and the J segment 3 bases; nucleotides outside the gene matches: 6. The DNA of the CDR3 is TGCGCCAGCAGCCGGACTAGCTTAAACTACGAGCAGTACTTC. Its translation is CASSRTSLNYEQYF.

This sequence joins TRBV29-1 and TRBJ2-3; 11 bases align to TRBD2. Germline CDR1 SQVTM, CDR2 ANQGSEA. The CDR3 is made up of 13 amino acids. In DNA form, the CDR3 reads TGCGCTGGGACTAGCGGAAGCACAGATACGCAGTATTTT. This gives the protein CAGTSGSTDTQYF.

This clone was counted a few times. The rearrangement joins TRBV2 to TRBJ1-5, with TRBD1 matching over 8 bases. Looked up from germline, CDR1 is SNHLY and CDR2 is FYNNEI. The CDR3 spans 16 residues. V shed 6 bases, J shed 0 bases, and the junction held 7 bases outside the gene matches. CDR3 loop: CASRADRGYSNQPQHF. For the CDR3, the DNA is TGTGCCAGCAGAGCTGACAGGGGCTATAGCAATCAGCCCCAGCATTTT.

The genes are TRBV7-2 and TRBJ2-1, with a tentative D call TRBD2 (6 bases). From germline, CDR1 is SGHTA and CDR2 FQGNSA. This CDR3 spans 16 amino acids. V was clipped by 2 bases and J by 8 bases, with 19 bases between them. The CDR3 loop reads CASSLRRRERGDEQFF. The CDR3 coding sequence is TGTGCCAGCAGCTTAAGACGGAGGGAAAGGGGAGATGAGCAGTTCTTC.

The chain joins TRBV11-1 to TRBJ1-1; D is undetermined. Germline loops: CDR1 SGHAT, CDR2 FQDESV (reference sequence). V dropped 1 base and J dropped 4 bases, with 16 bases sitting between them. This CDR3 comprises 16 residues. DNA of the CDR3: TGTGCCAGCAGCTTAGTCGTAGCGCAGGCCGGCACTGAAGCTTTCTTT. Protein: CASSLVVAQAGTEAFF.

The sample holds one count of this clone. This chain joins TRBV5-1 and TRBJ2-5, with 15 bases that match TRBD2. Germline CDR1 reads SGHRS; CDR2 reads YFSETQ. J was trimmed by 5 bases and V by 4 bases; bases with no gene match: 9. The CDR3 has 17 amino acids. This chain's CDR3 is CASSPWTSGRALETQYF. The CDR3 DNA reads TGCGCCAGCAGCCCATGGACTAGCGGGAGGGCCTTGGAGACCCAGTACTTC.

Regarding this clone: The germline gene is not matched at one end of the junction; a read error may be the cause. The CDR3 loop reads CAISLVSGSEANVLTF. The DNA of the CDR3 is TGTGCCATCAGTCTCGTTTCCGGTTCTGAGGCCAACGTCCTGACTTTC. The rearrangement uses TRBV10-3 and TRBJ2-6; D is ambiguous. Looked up from germline, CDR1 is ENHRY and CDR2 is SYGVKD. CDR3 length: 16 amino acids.

The V gene is TRBV28, the J gene TRBJ2-5; perhaps TRBD2 as D (5 bases). Between the trimmed V and J ends, which lost 3 bases and 1 base, there was a span of 9 bases. The CDR3 extends over 14 amino acids. Germline CDR1 is MDHEN and CDR2 is SYDVKM. This chain's CDR3 is CASSFSGFQETQYF. The CDR3 DNA follows: TGTGCCAGCAGTTTCTCGGGGTTCCAAGAGACCCAGTACTTC. Drawing the rest from reference TRBV28 and TRBJ2-5, the complete variable domain is DVKVTQSSRYLVKRTGEKVFLECVQDMDHENMFWYRQDPGLGLRLIYFSYDVKMKEKGDIPEGYSVSREKKERFSLILESASTNQTSMYLCASSFSGFQETQYFGPGTRLLVL.

This clone was seen only once. The chain carries TRBV7-2 and TRBJ2-4; 9 bases are a match to TRBD1. The CDR3 loop spans 18 amino acids. J lost 0 bases, V lost 4 bases, and 10 bases had no gene match. CDR1 and CDR2 (germline): SGHTA, FQGNSA. This CDR3 is CASSSRDRVTLAKNIQYF. The CDR3 region has the DNA TGTGCCAGCAGCTCCCGGGACAGGGTTACACTAGCCAAAAACATTCAGTACTTC. Full variable domain (remainder filled in from reference TRBV7-2 and TRBJ2-4): GAGVSQSPSNKVTEKGKDVELRCDPISGHTALYWYRQSLGQGLEFLIYFQGNSAPDKSGLPSDRFSAERTGGSVSTLTIQRTQQEDSAVYLCASSSRDRVTLAKNIQYFGAGTRLSVL.

This chain links TRBV5-8 with TRBJ2-5; possible D gene TRBD2, 5 bases. The V end lost 8 bases, the J end lost 5 bases, and 25 bases lay between the germline ends. The germline gives CDR1 SGHTS, CDR2 YDEGEE. This CDR3 is 16 amino acids long. The CDR3 reads CASTIGSGKIMETQYF. CDR3 nucleotide sequence: TGTGCCAGTACAATAGGGAGCGGAAAAATCATGGAGACCCAGTACTTC.

Written as DNA, the CDR3 is TGTGCCAGCTACAGAGGGGGCAACTCTGGAAACACCATATATTTT. This translates into CASYRGGNSGNTIYF. This chain uses TRBV6-1 with TRBJ1-3; 7 bases align to TRBD1. J lost 0 bases, V lost 8 bases, and 7 bases had no gene match. The CDR3 has 15 residues. In germline, CDR1 is MNHNS, CDR2 SASEGT.

The chain has TRBV5-4 and TRBJ1-2, with D possibly matching TRBD1 (5 bases). There are 17 residues in the CDR3. Germline assignment: CDR1 SGHNT and CDR2 YYREEE (reference sequence). The germline V and J ends were trimmed by 4 bases and 4 bases, with 23 bases remaining between them. The CDR3 DNA reads TGTGCCAGCAGCGACGCGAGGACGGGATTCGGGACCTATGGCTACACCTTC. This sequence encodes CASSDARTGFGTYGYTF.

This chain uses TRBV6-5 with TRBJ1-5, with 9 bases that match TRBD1. The CDR3 has 14 amino acids. V gave up 5 bases and J gave up 6 bases; unmatched junction bases: 5. Germline V gene lookup returns CDR1 MNHEY and CDR2 SVGAGI. The CDR3 nucleotides read TGTGCCAGCAGTCCCCGACAGGGGGGTCAGCCCCAGCATTTT. Protein: CASSPRQGGQPQHF.

The chain is built from TRBV15 and TRBJ2-3; weak D call: TRBD2 (5 bases). The CDR3 has 15 amino acids. The germline CDR1 and CDR2 sequences are LNHNV and YYDKDF (reference sequence). V lost 2 bases, J lost 2 bases, and 11 bases lay in between. This CDR3 reads CATSRTAVLTDTQYF. CDR3 coding DNA: TGTGCCACCAGCAGAACAGCGGTGCTCACAGATACGCAGTATTTT.

The V gene is TRBV19, the J gene TRBJ2-2; no clear D gene. The CDR3 extends over 16 amino acids. Germline-derived CDR1 and CDR2 are LNHDA and SQIVND (reference sequence). V lost 0 bases to trimming and J lost 3 bases, with 11 bases between them. The CDR3 DNA sequence: TGTGCCAGTAGTATAGATTCGGCAGTGGACACCGGGGAGCTGTTTTTT. Translation: CASSIDSAVDTGELFF.

The chain has TRBV4-2 and TRBJ2-5, with 11 bases fitting TRBD2. The CDR3 has 17 amino acids. V dropped 4 bases and J dropped 4; count of bases not matched to a gene: 11. Per germline, CDR1 LGHNA and CDR2 YNFKEQ. The CDR3 here is CASSLRTSGLLGETQYF. CDR3 DNA sequence: TGTGCCAGCAGCCTTAGGACTAGCGGGCTGCTGGGAGAGACCCAGTACTTC.

The rearrangement joins TRBV28 to TRBJ2-1; 9 bases agree with TRBD1. The CDR3 contains 15 residues. Germline trimming cut 6 bases from V and 1 base from J; bases unmatched to any gene: 4. Germline lookup yields CDR1 MDHEN and CDR2 SYDVKM. Here the CDR3 reads CASRGQGFSYNEQFF. For the CDR3, the DNA is TGTGCCAGCAGGGGACAGGGTTTTTCCTACAATGAGCAGTTCTTC.

J is TRBJ1-6 and V is TRBV4-3; D unresolved. Germline V gene data show CDR1 as LGHNA and CDR2 as YSLEER. V was trimmed by 2 bases and J by 6 bases, leaving 11 bases between them. CDR3 length: 15 residues. CDR3 residues: CASSQLLTGNSPLHF. CDR3 nucleotide sequence: TGCGCCAGCAGCCAATTGCTTACGGGTAATTCACCCCTCCACTTT.

The chain joins TRBV11-2 to TRBJ2-4; a weak D match, TRBD1 (6 bases). Germline loops: CDR1 SGHAT, CDR2 FQNNGV. The CDR3 is made up of 16 amino acids. Trimming stripped 4 bases from V and 0 bases from J, with 13 bases between. DNA of the CDR3: TGTGCCAGCAGCTCTTCCGGCAGGGGAGCCAAAAACATTCAGTACTTC. Translated: CASSSSGRGAKNIQYF.

The genes are TRBV6-1 and TRBJ2-7, with 8 bases identical to TRBD2. CDR1 is MNHNS and CDR2 is SASEGT in the germline V gene. The CDR3 covers 17 residues. Losses at the gene ends were 2 bases for V and 6 bases for J; bases not matched to a gene: 15. The DNA of the CDR3 is TGTGCCAGCAGTGAATCCTACGGGAGGGAGATCCGTGGCGAGCAGTACTTC. Residues: CASSESYGREIRGEQYF.

This clone was found once. This rearrangement joins TRBV15 to TRBJ2-1; TRBD1 might be the D (5 bases). This CDR3 is 18 amino acids long. Germline V gene data show CDR1 as LNHNV and CDR2 as YYDKDF (reference sequence). Trimming left V 0 bases short and J 2 bases short, with 17 bases between. CDR3 residues: CATSRDSSRVSPYNEQFF. DNA for the CDR3: TGTGCCACCAGCAGAGATTCTTCCAGGGTGAGCCCCTACAATGAGCAGTTCTTC. Drawing the rest from reference TRBV15 and TRBJ2-1, the complete variable domain is DAMVIQNPRYQVTQFGKPVTLSCSQTLNHNVMYWYQQKSSQAPKLLFHYYDKDFNNEADTPDNFQSRRPNTSFCFLDIRSPGLGDTAMYLCATSRDSSRVSPYNEQFFGPGTRLTVL.

This clone was detected once. The J gene is TRBJ1-1, the V gene TRBV7-9, with no clear D. CDR3 length: 12 residues. Germline CDR1 and CDR2: SEHNR and FQNEAQ (reference sequence). Trimming shortened V by 5 bases and J by 11 bases, and 15 bases separated the two germline ends. The CDR3 loop is CASSPGHPGAFF. The CDR3 DNA follows: TGTGCCAGCAGCCCCGGTCACCCCGGGGCTTTCTTT.

The V call is TRBV7-9, the J call TRBJ1-3; the match to TRBD1 covers 7 bases. The CDR3 has 13 amino acids. The V gene end was trimmed by 7 bases and the J gene end by 4 bases; junction bases not matched to a gene: 4. Germline V gene sequence: CDR1 SEHNR, CDR2 FQNEAQ (reference sequence). CDR3 region: CASTPGGGNTIYF. CDR3 DNA: TGTGCCAGCACCCCAGGGGGGGGAAACACCATATATTTT.

The chain employs TRBV28 and TRBJ2-7; D unclear. V dropped 7 bases and J dropped 3 bases, with 13 bases sitting between them. The germline V gene encodes CDR1 MDHEN and CDR2 SYDVKM. The CDR3 is 13 residues long. CDR3 in amino acids: CASTSGPSYEQYF. CDR3 in DNA: TGTGCCAGCACTTCAGGACCGAGCTACGAGCAGTACTTC.

This clone was recorded only once. The V call is TRBV4-2, the J call TRBJ2-7; 13 bases are a match to TRBD2. There are 16 residues in the CDR3. Germline V gene sequence: CDR1 LGHNA, CDR2 YNFKEQ. Losses at the gene ends were 2 bases for V and 6 bases for J; bases not matched to a gene: 7. The DNA of the CDR3 is TGTGCCAGCAGCCAAAATCCGGGACTAGCGGGATTCGAGCAGTACTTC. Translated, it gives CASSQNPGLAGFEQYF.

The chain links TRBV5-1 to TRBJ2-2; 9 bases align to TRBD2. The V segment lost 4 bases and the J segment 2 bases; nucleotides outside the gene matches: 9. CDR1 and CDR2 from the germline V gene are SGHRS and YFSETQ. This CDR3 is 17 amino acids long. This CDR3 reads CASSQGPSGTNTGELFF. DNA for the CDR3: TGCGCCAGCAGCCAAGGACCTAGCGGGACAAACACCGGGGAGCTGTTTTTT.

The V gene is TRBV5-4, the J gene TRBJ1-2; D is unclear. The CDR3 consists of 11 residues. V was shortened by 3 bases and J by 7 bases, with 7 bases between the two germline ends. Germline CDR1 is SGHNT and CDR2 is YYREEE (reference sequence). The CDR3 here is CASSYGGGYTF. The CDR3 DNA is TGTGCCAGCAGCTACGGAGGTGGCTACACCTTC.

The chain couples TRBV7-9 to TRBJ1-1, with a weak D call TRBD1 (5 bases). There are 14 residues in the CDR3. Looked up from germline, CDR1 is SEHNR and CDR2 is FQNEAQ (reference sequence). The germline V and J ends were trimmed by 2 bases and 3 bases, with 10 bases remaining between them. CDR3 sequence reads: CASSLSTGHTEAFF. In DNA, the CDR3 is TGTGCCAGCAGCTTATCAACAGGACACACTGAAGCTTTCTTT.

This chain uses TRBV19 with TRBJ2-5; D gene uncertain. Trimming removed 5 bases at V and 7 bases at J, with 8 bases between. This CDR3 region has 11 residues. Per the germline V gene, CDR1 is LNHDA and CDR2 is SQIVND (reference sequence). Here the CDR3 reads CASSASATQYF. CDR3 sequence (DNA): TGTGCCAGTAGTGCCAGTGCGACCCAGTACTTC.